The clone carrying this TCR beta chain has more than one count but fewer than ten. Its antigen is unknown. A read error is possible here, since a much larger clone lies one base away. The data are from a study of CD8+CD57+ T cells in acquired aplastic anemia. Study information: The sorted CD4+ and CD8+ cells yielded an average around 3.2 ug of DNA. Average CD4+ read depth in healthy donors was approximately 11 million reads. Study-level findings and limits: A significant difference in CD8+ Simpson's diversity between patients and controls was not found. Patients and controls shared twenty-nine CD8+ CDR3 sequences.

Using genomic DNA as the template, TCR beta VDJ and CDR3 profiling was carried out. TCRdb independently ran MiXCR on the reads; one entry per CDR3 protein. The profile shows approximately 170,000 distinct CDR3 sequences, roughly half of them singletons. Per the germline V gene, CDR1 is DFQATT and CDR2 is SNEGSKA (reference sequence). The CDR3 is 14 residues long. V gene TRBV20-1 combines with J gene TRBJ2-3, with 13 positions matching TRBD2. This clonotype was obtained from a human donor in good health, serving as a control. The specimen was sorted CD4+, CD8+, or CD8+CD57+ T cells (not recorded which) from PBMCs. CDR3 bases: TGCAGTGCGTGGACTAGCGGGGGTTCAGATACGCAGTGTTTT. Amino acids: CSAWTSGGSDTQCF.